This TCR beta chain was identified in a study of immune evolution from preneoplasia to lung adenocarcinoma. Study outcomes and limitations: T cell clonality was higher in KRAS-mutant than EGFR-mutant or wild-type nodules.

Worth noting for this clone: Antigen: not known.

The table came from immunoSEQ multiplex PCR; TCRdb's copy has only in-frame clones and leaves some out. The sample lists tens of thousands of clones; about 80% were seen once. The CDR3 loop spans 16 amino acids. This TCR was recovered from a person between 60 and 70 years old with lung adenocarcinoma. The chain joins TRBV21-1 to TRBJ2-7; the DNA was not used to check the table's D call, TRBD2. TRBV21-1 is shown as a pseudogene. The sequencing sample was made of FFPE invasive lung adenocarcinoma tissue. CDR3 coding DNA: TGTGCCAGCAGCACCCCCGGGGTTGGGGGGTACTACGAGCAGTACTTC. It translates to CASSTPGVGGYYEQYF.